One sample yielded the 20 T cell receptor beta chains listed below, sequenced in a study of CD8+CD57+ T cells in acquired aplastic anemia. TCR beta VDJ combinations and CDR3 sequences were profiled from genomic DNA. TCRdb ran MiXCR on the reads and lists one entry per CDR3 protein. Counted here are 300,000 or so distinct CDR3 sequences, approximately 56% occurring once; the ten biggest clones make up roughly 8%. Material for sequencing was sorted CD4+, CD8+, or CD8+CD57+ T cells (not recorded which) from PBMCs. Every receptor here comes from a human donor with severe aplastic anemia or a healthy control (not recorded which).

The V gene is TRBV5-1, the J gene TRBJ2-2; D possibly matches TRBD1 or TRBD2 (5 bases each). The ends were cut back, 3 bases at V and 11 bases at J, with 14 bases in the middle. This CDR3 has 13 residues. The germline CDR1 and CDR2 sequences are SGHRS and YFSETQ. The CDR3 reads CASSSGLLTELFF. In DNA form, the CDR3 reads TGCGCCAGCAGCTCGGGGCTTCTGACAGAGCTGTTTTTT.

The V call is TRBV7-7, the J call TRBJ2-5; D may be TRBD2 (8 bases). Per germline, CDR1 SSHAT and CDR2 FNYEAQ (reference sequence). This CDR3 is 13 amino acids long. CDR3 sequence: CASGDSLRGTQYF. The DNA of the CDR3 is TGTGCTAGCGGGGACAGCTTACGTGGGACCCAGTACTTC. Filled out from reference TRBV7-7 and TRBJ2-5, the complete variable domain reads GAGVSQSPRYKVTKRGQDVTLRCDPISSHATLYWYQQALGQGPEFLTYFNYEAQPDKSGLPSDRFSAERPEGSISTLTIQRTEQRDSAMYRCASGDSLRGTQYFGPGTRLLVL.

The CDR3 reads CASSQDDRGRHEQYF. The DNA for the CDR3 is TGTGCCAGCAGCCAAGATGACAGGGGGCGTCACGAGCAGTACTTC. The chain uses TRBV14 and TRBJ2-7; 10 bases are shared with TRBD1. The germline gives CDR1 SGHDN, CDR2 FVKESK. The V and J ends lost 0 bases and 5 bases, in that order; junction bases with no gene match: 4. The CDR3 runs 15 residues.

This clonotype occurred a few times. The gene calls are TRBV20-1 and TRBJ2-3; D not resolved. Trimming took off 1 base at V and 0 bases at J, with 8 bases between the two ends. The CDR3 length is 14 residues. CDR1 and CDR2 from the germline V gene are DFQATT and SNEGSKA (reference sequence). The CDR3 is CSARAETSTDTQYF. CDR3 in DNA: TGCAGTGCTAGAGCCGAGACTAGCACAGATACGCAGTATTTT.

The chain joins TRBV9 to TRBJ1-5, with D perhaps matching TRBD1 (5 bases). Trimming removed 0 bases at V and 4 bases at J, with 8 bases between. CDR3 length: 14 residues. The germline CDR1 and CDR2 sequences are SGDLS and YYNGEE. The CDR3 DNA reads TGTGCCAGCAGCGTAGATGGGGCTAATCAGCCCCAGCATTTT. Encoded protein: CASSVDGANQPQHF.

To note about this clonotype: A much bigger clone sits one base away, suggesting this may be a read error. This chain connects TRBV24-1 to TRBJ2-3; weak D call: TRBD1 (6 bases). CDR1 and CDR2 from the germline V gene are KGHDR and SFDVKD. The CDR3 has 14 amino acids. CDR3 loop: CASSRQASTDMQYF. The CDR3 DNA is TGTGCCAGCAGTAGACAGGCTAGCACAGATATGCAGTATTTT.

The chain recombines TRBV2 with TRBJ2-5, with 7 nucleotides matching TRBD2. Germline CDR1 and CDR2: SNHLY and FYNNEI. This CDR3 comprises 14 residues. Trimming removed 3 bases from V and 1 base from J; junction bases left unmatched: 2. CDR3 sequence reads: CASSDRTSQETQYF. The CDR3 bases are TGTGCCAGCAGTGACCGGACTAGCCAAGAGACCCAGTACTTC.

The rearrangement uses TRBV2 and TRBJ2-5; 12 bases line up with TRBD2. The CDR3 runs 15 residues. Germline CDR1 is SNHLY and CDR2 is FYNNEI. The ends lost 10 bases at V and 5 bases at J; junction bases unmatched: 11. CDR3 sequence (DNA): TGTGCCACCCGCCTGACTAGCGGGGGTCCGGAGACCCAGTACTTC. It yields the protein CATRLTSGGPETQYF. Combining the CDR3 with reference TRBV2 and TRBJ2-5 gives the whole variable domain EPEVTQTPSHQVTQMGQEVILRCVPISNHLYFYWYRQILGQKVEFLVSFYNNEISEKSEIFDDQFSVERPDGSNFTLKIRSTKLEDSAMYFCATRLTSGGPETQYFGPGTRLLVL.

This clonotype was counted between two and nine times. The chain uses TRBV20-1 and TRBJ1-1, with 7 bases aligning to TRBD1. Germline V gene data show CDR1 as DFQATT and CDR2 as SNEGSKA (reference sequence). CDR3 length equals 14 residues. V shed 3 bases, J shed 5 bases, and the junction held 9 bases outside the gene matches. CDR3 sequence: CSARIGGAGTEAFF. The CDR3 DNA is TGCAGTGCTAGGATAGGGGGCGCGGGGACTGAAGCTTTCTTT.

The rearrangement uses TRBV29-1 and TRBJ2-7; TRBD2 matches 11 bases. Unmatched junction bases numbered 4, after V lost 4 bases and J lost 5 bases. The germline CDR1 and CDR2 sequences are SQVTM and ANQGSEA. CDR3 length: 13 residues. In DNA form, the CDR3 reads TGCAGCGTTGGCGGGACTAGCGGAGACGAGCAGTACTTC. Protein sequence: CSVGGTSGDEQYF.

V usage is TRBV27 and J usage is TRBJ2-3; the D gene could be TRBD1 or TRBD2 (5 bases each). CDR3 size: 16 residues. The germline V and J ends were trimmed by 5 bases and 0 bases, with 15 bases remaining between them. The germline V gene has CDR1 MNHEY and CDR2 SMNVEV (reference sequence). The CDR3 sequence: CASSRPGTGSTDTQYF. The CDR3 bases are TGTGCCAGCAGTCGTCCCGGGACCGGGAGCACAGATACGCAGTATTTT.

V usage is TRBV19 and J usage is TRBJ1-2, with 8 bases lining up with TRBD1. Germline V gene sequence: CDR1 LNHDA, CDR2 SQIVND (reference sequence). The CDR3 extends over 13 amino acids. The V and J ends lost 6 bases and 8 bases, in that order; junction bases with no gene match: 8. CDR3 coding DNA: TGTGCCAGTAGGACAGGGGCACCTAACGGCTACACCTTC. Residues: CASRTGAPNGYTF.

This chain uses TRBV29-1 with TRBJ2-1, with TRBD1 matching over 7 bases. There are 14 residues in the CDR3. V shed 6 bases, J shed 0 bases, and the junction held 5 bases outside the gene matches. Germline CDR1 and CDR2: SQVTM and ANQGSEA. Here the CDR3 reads CSVARDSSYNEQFF. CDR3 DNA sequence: TGCAGCGTCGCCCGGGACAGCTCCTACAATGAGCAGTTCTTC.

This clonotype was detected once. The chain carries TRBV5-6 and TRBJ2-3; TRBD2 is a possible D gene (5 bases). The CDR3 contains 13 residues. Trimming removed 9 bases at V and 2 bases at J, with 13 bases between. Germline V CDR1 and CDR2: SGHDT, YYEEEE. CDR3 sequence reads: CATSSRATDTQYF. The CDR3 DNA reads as TGTGCCACTTCCTCGAGGGCCACAGATACGCAGTATTTT.

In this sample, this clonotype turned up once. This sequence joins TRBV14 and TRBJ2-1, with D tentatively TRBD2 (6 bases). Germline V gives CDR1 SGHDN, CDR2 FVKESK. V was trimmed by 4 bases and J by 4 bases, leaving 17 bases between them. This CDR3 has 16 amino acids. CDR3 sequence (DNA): TGTGCCAGCAGCCCGGGGTTTGGAGGGTCTTACAATGAGCAGTTCTTC. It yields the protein CASSPGFGGSYNEQFF.

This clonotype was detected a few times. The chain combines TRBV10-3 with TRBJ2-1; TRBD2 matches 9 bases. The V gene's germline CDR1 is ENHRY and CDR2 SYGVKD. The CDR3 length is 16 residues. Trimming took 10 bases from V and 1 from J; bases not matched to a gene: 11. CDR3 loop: CANSGDSGSSYNEQFF. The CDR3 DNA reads TGTGCCAACTCAGGGGATAGCGGGAGTTCCTACAATGAGCAGTTCTTC.

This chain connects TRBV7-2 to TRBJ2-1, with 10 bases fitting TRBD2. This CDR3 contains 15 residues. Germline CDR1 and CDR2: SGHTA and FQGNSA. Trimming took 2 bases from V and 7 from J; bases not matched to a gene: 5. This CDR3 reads CASSLLAGVGNEQFF. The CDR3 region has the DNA TGTGCCAGCAGCTTACTAGCGGGAGTGGGGAATGAGCAGTTCTTC.

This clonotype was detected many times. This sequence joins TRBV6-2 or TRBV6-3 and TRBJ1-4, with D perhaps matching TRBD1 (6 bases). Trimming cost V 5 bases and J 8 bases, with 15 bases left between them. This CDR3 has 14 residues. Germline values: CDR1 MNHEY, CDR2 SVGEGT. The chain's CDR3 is CASSTEQGYEKLFF. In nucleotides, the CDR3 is TGTGCCAGCAGTACGGAACAGGGTTACGAAAAACTGTTTTTT.

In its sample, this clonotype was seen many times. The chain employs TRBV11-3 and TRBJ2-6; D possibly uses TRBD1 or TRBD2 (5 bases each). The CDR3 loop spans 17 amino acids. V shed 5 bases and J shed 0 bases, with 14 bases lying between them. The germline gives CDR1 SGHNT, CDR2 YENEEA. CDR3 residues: CASSPATGLSGANVLTF. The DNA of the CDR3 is TGTGCCAGCAGCCCGGCGACGGGGCTCTCTGGGGCCAACGTCCTGACTTTC.

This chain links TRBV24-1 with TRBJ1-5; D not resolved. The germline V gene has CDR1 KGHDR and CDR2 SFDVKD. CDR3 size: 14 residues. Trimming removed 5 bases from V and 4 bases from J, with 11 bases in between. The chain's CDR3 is CATSVRGMNQPQHF. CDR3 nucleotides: TGTGCCACCAGTGTTCGGGGAATGAATCAGCCCCAGCATTTT.